This T cell receptor beta chain is from a study of cytomegalovirus exposure and HLA in healthy donors. The PCR made use of 60 Vbeta and 13 Jbeta primers. Sequencing was performed with immunoSEQ multiplex PCR; in TCRdb, only in-frame clones are kept and a portion is missing. The table records 150,000 or so clones, roughly 81% of them present only once. Germline CDR1 reads MNHEY; CDR2 reads SVGAGI. There are 15 residues in the CDR3. The V gene lost 6 bases and the J gene lost 6 bases, with 18 bases spanning the gap. J is TRBJ2-1 and V is TRBV6-5; D unclear. Sequenced sample: PBMCs. The sequence derives from a woman aged 18-29 years in good health and CMV-seropositive. DNA for the CDR3: TGTGCCAGCAGCACCGGGTCTGCCCGACGCAATGAGCAGTTCTTC. It encodes CASSTGSARRNEQFF.